The present T cell receptor (beta chain) was sequenced within a study of blood T cell repertoires in COVID-19. Across the study: The origin of the acute and convalescent COVID-19 samples was the United States, Italy and Spain.

Those who participated ranged in age from roughly 18 to 90 years and resided in about two dozen US areas. Assignment of participants to cohorts was predicated upon participant-reported clinical history. Recovery among Cohort 3 donors was established by two negative PCRs, clearance, or symptom resolution. Data came from immunoSEQ multiplex PCR; TCRdb stores just in-frame clones and leaves some out. The repertoire consists of fewer than 350,000 clones, with 89% occurring once and the leading ten covering roughly 5.2%. The CDR3 runs to 13 residues. The V end lost 5 bases, the J end lost 0 bases, and 5 bases lay between the germline ends. CDR1 is SGHAT and CDR2 is FQDESV in the germline V gene (reference sequence).

The source of this sequence is a man aged 55 to 70 who had recovered from COVID-19. The specimen sequenced was PBMCs or T cells enriched from blood (not recorded which). The J gene is TRBJ2-1, the V gene TRBV11-1, with D hard to call. This chain's CDR3 is CASSLSSYNEQFF. CDR3 nucleotides: TGTGCCAGCAGCCTAAGCTCCTACAATGAGCAGTTCTTC.